What follows is one T cell receptor (beta chain) and its context. Its antigen is unidentified. TCRdb re-derived calls from the 5' RACE reads in MiXCR, one entry per CDR3 protein. The repertoire holds 500,000 to 600,000 distinct CDR3 sequences, with approximately 22% as singletons. CDR1 SGHDT and CDR2 YYEEEE come from the germline V gene. V was shortened by 3 bases and J by 1 base, with 16 bases between the two germline ends. The length of the CDR3 is 16 residues. This entry is derived from a study of identical twins. General observations from the study: In cord blood, abundant beta clonotypes had fewer insertions; memory showed no trend.

The data also belong to a second study, concerning T cells expressing NK-cell markers. That work contributes: The authors derived TCR beta repertoires from sorted CD3+CD56+NKG2C+, CD3+CD56+NKG2C- and CD3+CD56-NKG2C+ T cells. An anti-gamma-delta TCR antibody restricted sorting to alpha-beta TCR T cells in several experiments. Dominant NKG2C+ clonotype frequencies of about 1.0-7.0% of CD8+ T cells were measured in six or seven donors.

The sample comprised CD4+ T cells sorted from blood. The sequence was obtained from a woman aged 18-29 years in good health. The chain uses TRBV5-6 and TRBJ1-1; D not resolved. The CDR3 nucleotides are TGTGCCAGCAGCTGGAGCGGCAGCGCATCGAACACTGAAGCTTTCTTT. This translates into CASSWSGSASNTEAFF.